What follows describes a single T cell receptor beta chain. These data are taken from a study of CD8+ T cells in alopecia areata. Across the whole study: Administration of oral tofacitinib to treated patients was at 5 to 10 mg twice daily.

Individuals with alopecia areata gave both lesional scalp punch biopsies and peripheral blood for collection. RNA, once extracted, was reverse transcribed into cDNA for use as the sequencing template. This table comes from immunoSEQ multiplex PCR, and its TCRdb copy is limited to in-frame clones, with some not included. The sample has 6,500 to 8,500 clones, 67% seen once. CDR3 length equals 14 residues. CDR1 is SGHTA and CDR2 is FQGTGA in the germline V gene. Trimming removed 2 bases from V and 3 bases from J, with 11 bases in between. Sample: skin, taken at week 0. The V call is TRBV7-3, the J call TRBJ2-7, with D maybe TRBD2 (6 bases). This clonotype was obtained from a human donor with alopecia areata. In DNA, the CDR3 is TGTGCCAGCAGCTTACGGGGGTTAGGCTACGAGCAGTACTTC. It encodes CASSLRGLGYEQYF.